Listed below are T cell receptor beta chains from one sample, sequenced in a study of blood T cell repertoires in COVID-19. The assay was immunoSEQ multiplex PCR, and TCRdb's table has in-frame clones only and misses some. The sample records about 140,000 clones, roughly 90% being singletons. The sample taken for sequencing was peripheral blood. Receptor source: a human donor with COVID-19, enrolled during active disease. The donor label of this sample is uncertain. The CDR3 runs from the conserved cysteine through the conserved F or W. Fields, in order: D gene, J gene, V gene, clone size, CDR3 DNA, CDR3 protein. The D gene is left open where the match is weak. Only some rows state a clone size, as once, few, many or a class for expanded clones.

d_gene: -
j_gene: TRBJ1-6
v_gene: TRBV6-5
abundance: few
CDR3nt: TGTGCCAGCAGTTACTACACAGGGAATTCACCCCTCCACTTT
CDR3aa: CASSYYTGNSPLHF

d_gene: -
j_gene: TRBJ1-1
v_gene: TRBV28
abundance: -
CDR3nt: TGTGCCAGCAGTGCAAGCGACAGGAAAGCTTTCTTT
CDR3aa: CASSASDRKAFF

d_gene: -
j_gene: TRBJ2-3
v_gene: TRBV6-2/TRBV6-3
abundance: -
CDR3nt: TGTGCCAGCAGTTTGGGGGCCGAAGATACGCAGTATTTT
CDR3aa: CASSLGAEDTQYF

d_gene: TRBD2
j_gene: TRBJ2-3
v_gene: TRBV7-2
abundance: -
CDR3nt: TGTGCCAGCAGCTGGGGAGGGAGCACAGATACGCAGTATTTT
CDR3aa: CASSWGGSTDTQYF

d_gene: TRBD1
j_gene: TRBJ1-2
v_gene: TRBV9
abundance: -
CDR3nt: TGTGCCAGCAGCGTTAACCCGGACAGGGGAGGTAACTATGGCTACACCTTC
CDR3aa: CASSVNPDRGGNYGYTF

d_gene: -
j_gene: TRBJ2-7
v_gene: TRBV11-2
abundance: -
CDR3nt: TGTGCCAGCAGCCAGGTTAAGACAGATTCCTACGAGCAGTACTTC
CDR3aa: CASSQVKTDSYEQYF

d_gene: -
j_gene: TRBJ1-4
v_gene: TRBV29-1
abundance: -
CDR3nt: TGCAGCATAAAACTTGCAACTAATGAAAAACTGTTTTTT
CDR3aa: CSIKLATNEKLFF

d_gene: TRBD1
j_gene: TRBJ1-5
v_gene: TRBV7-9
abundance: -
CDR3nt: TGTGCCAGCAGCCCACCACAGGGGATGGGCGAACAGCCCCAGCATTTT
CDR3aa: CASSPPQGMGEQPQHF

d_gene: TRBD1
j_gene: TRBJ1-1
v_gene: TRBV13
abundance: -
CDR3nt: TGTGCCAGCGGCACAGGGGCGGCGATGAACACTGAAGCTTTCTTT
CDR3aa: CASGTGAAMNTEAFF

d_gene: TRBD1
j_gene: TRBJ2-7
v_gene: TRBV4-1
abundance: -
CDR3nt: TGCGCCAGCAGCCAAGATCGAGGGACAGGTACCTACGAGCAGTACTTC
CDR3aa: CASSQDRGTGTYEQYF

d_gene: TRBD1
j_gene: TRBJ1-1
v_gene: TRBV6-5
abundance: -
CDR3nt: TGTGCCAGCAGCGCAGGGGGCGCTCAGACTGAAGCTTTCTTT
CDR3aa: CASSAGGAQTEAFF

d_gene: -
j_gene: TRBJ1-2
v_gene: TRBV20-1
abundance: many
CDR3nt: TGCAGTGTACCGAGCGGCTATGGCTACACCTTC
CDR3aa: CSVPSGYGYTF

d_gene: -
j_gene: TRBJ2-2
v_gene: TRBV5-4
abundance: once
CDR3nt: TGTGCCAGCAGCCCTACGCACACCGGGGAGCTGTTTTTT
CDR3aa: CASSPTHTGELFF

d_gene: TRBD1
j_gene: TRBJ1-2
v_gene: TRBV15
abundance: once
CDR3nt: TGTGCCACCAGCAGGGACAGGGTTAGCAACTATGGCTACACCTTC
CDR3aa: CATSRDRVSNYGYTF

d_gene: -
j_gene: TRBJ1-2
v_gene: TRBV2
abundance: -
CDR3nt: TGTGCCAGCAGGGAGACAGAGAACTATGGCTACACCTTC
CDR3aa: CASRETENYGYTF

d_gene: TRBD1
j_gene: TRBJ2-7
v_gene: TRBV5-1
abundance: -
CDR3nt: TGCGCCAGCAGCTTCGGTGCGACAGGGGACACCTACGAGCAGTACTTC
CDR3aa: CASSFGATGDTYEQYF

d_gene: -
j_gene: TRBJ2-3
v_gene: TRBV5-1
abundance: -
CDR3nt: TGCGCCAGCAGCTTGGTGGTGGAGGGTTCAGATACGCAGTATTTT
CDR3aa: CASSLVVEGSDTQYF

d_gene: -
j_gene: TRBJ2-4
v_gene: TRBV6-4
abundance: -
CDR3nt: TGTGCCAGCAGTGACTTGGGACTCGGGAACATTCAGTACTTC
CDR3aa: CASSDLGLGNIQYF

d_gene: TRBD2
j_gene: TRBJ2-3
v_gene: TRBV10-3
abundance: -
CDR3nt: TGTGCCATATCAATCCTAAGCGGGGGGGCGGATACGCAGTATTTT
CDR3aa: CAISILSGGADTQYF

d_gene: TRBD2
j_gene: TRBJ2-3
v_gene: TRBV2
abundance: once
CDR3nt: TGTGCCAGCAAAGCGGGGGCGCCTAGCACAGATACGCAGTATTTT
CDR3aa: CASKAGAPSTDTQYF

d_gene: -
j_gene: TRBJ2-6
v_gene: TRBV11-2
abundance: -
CDR3nt: TGTGCCAGCAGCTTGTACAGCTCTGGGGCCAACGTCCTGACTTTC
CDR3aa: CASSLYSSGANVLTF